Detailed here is one TCR beta chain. The data are from a study of blood T cell repertoires in COVID-19. Study-level background: T cells, B-cell-depleted T cells, or PBMCs provided the cDNA or gDNA that served as material.

V was cut by 1 base and J by 0 bases, with 16 bases left in between. This CDR3 comprises 19 residues. Germline V lookup: CDR1 LGHDT, CDR2 YNNKEL (reference sequence). TCRdb keeps only in-frame clones here, not all; method: immunoSEQ multiplex PCR. This sample has approximately 240,000 clones; around nine tenths occur once, and the top ten carry under 2.5%. In assigning cohorts, the study relied on participant-reported clinical history. V usage is TRBV3-1 (or the pseudogene TRBV3-2) and J usage is TRBJ2-6; possible D gene TRBD1, 6 bases. The clonotype comes from a woman aged 18-35 years who had recovered from COVID-19. The sequenced sample was PBMCs or T cells enriched from blood (not recorded which). The CDR3 here is CASSQGVPGHISGANVLTF. The CDR3 DNA is TGTGCCAGCAGCCAAGGAGTCCCGGGACATATCTCTGGGGCCAACGTCCTGACTTTC.